One sample yielded the 5 T cell receptor beta chains listed below, sequenced in a study of persistence of HIV-infected CD4 T cells. The libraries were made with immunoSEQ version 4 in survey mode. Sequencing used immunoSEQ multiplex PCR; TCRdb keeps in-frame clones, though not all of them. The top ten clones hold approximately 1% of a sample with roughly 45,000 clones, roughly nine tenths of them seen once. This nonspecific control used anti-CD3/anti-CD28 bead stimulation of CD4+ T cells. Sorting selected CD4+ T cells upregulating both CD40 ligand and CD69. These TCRs' antigens remain unknown. This material consisted of CD4+ T cells sorted from PBMCs after approximately 19-hour stimulation, taken from a patient who received antiretroviral therapy. All receptors derive from an adult man with HIV who was CMV-seropositive.

The CDR3 reads CASSQVRQGSGNTIYF. The CDR3 DNA reads as TGCGCCAGCAGCCAAGTGAGGCAGGGCTCTGGAAACACCATATATTTT. The chain is built from TRBV4-1 and TRBJ1-3, with D perhaps TRBD1 (5 bases). The germline V and J ends were trimmed by 1 base and 0 bases, with 10 bases remaining between them. The CDR3 contains 16 residues. Germline-derived CDR1 and CDR2 are MGHRA and YSYEKL.

A word on this clone: The same CDR3 arises from other DNA sequences in this sample as well. The rearrangement links TRBV6-5 to TRBJ2-7, with unresolved D. There are 13 residues in the CDR3. The germline CDR1 and CDR2 sequences are MNHEY and SVGAGI. Trimming removed 0 bases at V and 4 bases at J, with 7 bases between. The CDR3 loop reads CASSYSEGYEQYF. The CDR3 DNA sequence: TGTGCCAGCAGTTACTCTGAAGGTTACGAGCAGTACTTC.

The chain is built from TRBV19 and TRBJ1-1; D is possibly TRBD1 (6 bases). Trimming removed 4 bases from V and 5 bases from J, with 11 bases in between. Germline values: CDR1 LNHDA, CDR2 SQIVND (reference sequence). This CDR3 contains 13 residues. CDR3 nucleotides: TGTGCCAGTAGTACCCCACAGGGAACTGAAGCTTTCTTT. Amino acid sequence: CASSTPQGTEAFF.

This clone was seen more than once but under ten times. The chain uses TRBV19 and TRBJ1-5, with D hard to call. CDR1 LNHDA and CDR2 SQIVND come from the germline V gene (reference sequence). The CDR3 is made up of 13 amino acids. The ends were cut back, 4 bases at V and 4 bases at J, with 8 bases in the middle. In DNA form, the CDR3 reads TGTGCCAGTAGTAGGGCCCCGAATCAGCCCCAGCATTTT. Its protein product is CASSRAPNQPQHF.

The rearrangement uses TRBV27 and TRBJ2-6; 10 bases line up with TRBD1. This CDR3 region has 19 residues. V lost 3 bases, J lost 1 base, and 9 bases stayed unmatched. Germline V gives CDR1 MNHEY, CDR2 SMNVEV (reference sequence). CDR3 residues: CASSFSRTGGSSGANVLTF. The CDR3 DNA reads TGTGCCAGCAGTTTCTCCCGGACAGGGGGATCATCTGGGGCCAACGTCCTGACTTTC.